These 30 T cell receptor beta chains were sequenced from one sample in a study of T cells in Graves' hyperthyroidism and ophthalmopathy. Amplification targeted TCR beta CDR3 regions from RNA transcripts. The HTBI set primed first-round TCR CDR3 RT-PCR. One entry per CDR3 protein, called by TCRdb with MiXCR from the multiplex PCR reads. The repertoire includes fewer than 350,000 distinct CDR3 sequences, around 19% of them detected once, and under 45% sits in the top ten. The sequencing input was blood. These receptors all stem from a man aged 45-60 years with Graves' ophthalmopathy.

This clonotype was seen at least ten times. The rearrangement links TRBV20-1 to TRBJ1-5; D is perhaps TRBD1 (5 bases). Deletions cut 5 bases from V and 3 bases from J, with 17 bases between. The V gene's germline CDR1 is DFQATT and CDR2 SNEGSKA (reference sequence). CDR3 length: 15 amino acids. CDR3 in amino acids: CSASRATDPNQPQHF. CDR3 in DNA: TGCAGTGCTTCCCGGGCGACAGACCCCAATCAGCCCCAGCATTTT.

Turning to this clonotype: Germline and junction disagree at one end, which may indicate a read error. The rearrangement links TRBV5-1 to TRBJ2-7, with 9 positions matching TRBD1. The germline CDR1 and CDR2 sequences are SGHRS and YFSETQ. The CDR3 is 15 amino acids. The CDR3 protein is CASSWGTGIVREQYF. CDR3 nucleotides: TGTGCCAGCAGCTGGGGGACAGGGATTGTGAGAGAGCAGTACTTC.

The rearrangement links TRBV30 to TRBJ1-2; a possible D gene is TRBD1 (5 bases). V dropped 2 bases and J dropped 0 bases, with 13 bases sitting between them. Germline V gene sequence: CDR1 GTSNPN, CDR2 SVGIG (reference sequence). The CDR3 extends over 15 amino acids. The CDR3 here is CAWSTGTATNYGYTF. The CDR3, as DNA: TGTGCCTGGAGTACCGGGACCGCGACTAACTATGGCTACACCTTC.

This clonotype has more than one count but fewer than ten. V and J are TRBV15 and TRBJ1-4, with D perhaps TRBD1 (6 bases). Germline CDR1 is LNHNV and CDR2 is YYDKDF (reference sequence). Trimming pared 3 bases from V and 0 bases from J, leaving 8 bases between. The CDR3 totals 15 residues. The CDR3 DNA follows: TGTGCCACCAGCAGGGACAGAACAACTAATGAAAAACTGTTTTTT. This sequence encodes CATSRDRTTNEKLFF.

This chain links TRBV6-5 with TRBJ1-1; D unclear. Germline assignment: CDR1 MNHEY and CDR2 SVGAGI. V was shortened by 2 bases and J by 5 bases, with 12 bases between the two germline ends. The CDR3 totals 14 residues. The CDR3 sequence is CASSYTPPGTEAFF. In DNA, the CDR3 is TGTGCCAGCAGTTACACGCCTCCGGGAACTGAAGCTTTCTTT.

This clonotype turned up a few times. The chain links TRBV6-2 or TRBV6-3 to TRBJ2-7, with D uncertain. The V gene lost 8 bases and the J gene lost 0 bases, with 17 bases spanning the gap. Germline V lookup: CDR1 MNHEY, CDR2 SVGEGT. The CDR3 is made up of 15 amino acids. The CDR3 reads CASWDTAKSSYEQYF. The CDR3 DNA sequence: TGTGCCAGCTGGGATACAGCTAAGAGCTCCTACGAGCAGTACTTC.

This clonotype was seen a few times. The gene calls are TRBV19 and TRBJ2-1; D might be TRBD2 (5 bases). CDR1 is LNHDA and CDR2 is SQIVND in the germline V gene (reference sequence). Trimming took 1 base from V and 1 from J, leaving 11 bases between them. CDR3 length equals 16 residues. DNA of the CDR3: TGTGCCAGTAGTATAGGAGGGATTGGTTCCTACAATGAGCAGTTCTTC. Translated: CASSIGGIGSYNEQFF.

This clonotype was seen more than once but under ten times. V and J are TRBV20-1 and TRBJ1-3, with D maybe TRBD1 (6 bases). The germline V gene has CDR1 DFQATT and CDR2 SNEGSKA (reference sequence). The CDR3 sequence is 16 residues long. The V gene lost 0 bases and the J gene lost 4 bases, with 16 bases spanning the gap. The CDR3 region is CSARDLTGTLGNTIYF. CDR3 DNA sequence: TGCAGTGCTAGAGACCTTACCGGGACACTCGGAAACACCATATATTTT.

The chain joins TRBV7-3 to TRBJ2-1; 11 bases match TRBD2. Germline V gives CDR1 SGHTA, CDR2 FQGTGA. The trim removed 0 bases at V and 8 bases at J, leaving 3 bases unmatched. The CDR3 loop spans 15 amino acids. The CDR3 DNA reads TGTGCCAGCAGCTTAACTAGCGGGAGGGCCGATGAGCAGTTCTTC. This sequence encodes CASSLTSGRADEQFF.

This clonotype was counted at least ten times. The chain links TRBV11-2 to TRBJ1-2; D not certain. Germline assignment: CDR1 SGHAT and CDR2 FQNNGV. Trimming stripped 0 bases from V and 1 base from J, with 9 bases between. CDR3 length equals 15 residues. The CDR3 protein is CASSLEEYGNYGYTF. The CDR3 coding sequence is TGTGCCAGCAGCTTAGAAGAGTACGGTAACTATGGCTACACCTTC.

The V call is TRBV24-1, the J call TRBJ1-5; 8 bases are a match to TRBD1. CDR3 size: 15 residues. Germline-derived CDR1 and CDR2 are KGHDR and SFDVKD. Losses at the gene ends were 3 bases for V and 2 bases for J; bases not matched to a gene: 2. CDR3 nucleotide sequence: TGTGCCACCAGTGATGGACAGGGCGGCAATCAGCCCCAGCATTTT. This translates into CATSDGQGGNQPQHF.

This chain joins TRBV6-2 or TRBV6-3 and TRBJ1-5; no clear D gene. The CDR3 has 13 residues. Trimming cost V 6 bases and J 6 bases, with 12 bases left between them. Germline V lookup: CDR1 MNHEY, CDR2 SVGEGT. CDR3 residues: CASSRPLGQPQHF. In DNA form, the CDR3 reads TGTGCCAGCAGCCGCCCCCTTGGTCAGCCCCAGCATTTT.

This clonotype came up a few times. This CDR3 reads CASSLAQGGGQYF. The CDR3 region has the DNA TGTGCCAGCAGCTTAGCCCAGGGCGGAGGGCAGTACTTC. The chain employs TRBV7-2 and TRBJ2-7; D may match TRBD1 or TRBD2 (5 bases each). Germline CDR1 and CDR2: SGHTA and FQGNSA. The CDR3 has 13 residues. Trimming pared 0 bases from V and 9 bases from J, leaving 12 bases between. Filled out from reference TRBV7-2 and TRBJ2-7, the complete variable domain reads GAGVSQSPSNKVTEKGKDVELRCDPISGHTALYWYRQSLGQGLEFLIYFQGNSAPDKSGLPSDRFSAERTGGSVSTLTIQRTQQEDSAVYLCASSLAQGGGQYFGPGTRLTVT.

J is TRBJ2-3 and V is TRBV7-3; 9 nucleotides align to TRBD2. The CDR3 contains 15 residues. V shed 5 bases, J shed 0 bases, and the junction held 3 bases outside the gene matches. CDR1 is SGHTA, CDR2 FQGTGA, per germline. The DNA for the CDR3 is TGTGCCAGCAGCGCGGGACTAGCTAGCACAGATACGCAGTATTTT. It is translated as CASSAGLASTDTQYF.

The V gene is TRBV11-2, the J gene TRBJ1-1, with D possibly TRBD1 on 6 matching bases. CDR3 length: 14 amino acids. Germline CDR1 reads SGHAT; CDR2 reads FQNNGV. Trimming took 4 bases from V and 2 from J, leaving 11 bases between them. CDR3 in DNA: TGTGCCAGCAGCTACCGACAGGTAAACACTGAAGCTTTCTTT. Translating gives CASSYRQVNTEAFF.

The chain combines TRBV5-6 with TRBJ1-1; 11 bases line up with TRBD1. CDR1 is SGHDT and CDR2 is YYEEEE in the germline V gene. The trim removed 4 bases at V and 5 bases at J, leaving 7 bases unmatched. The CDR3 extends over 15 amino acids. The CDR3 loop is CASSPDRGRSTEAFF. The CDR3 DNA is TGTGCCAGCAGCCCGGACAGGGGGCGATCTACTGAAGCTTTCTTT. The full variable domain, in which reference TRBV5-6 and TRBJ1-1 provide the parts outside the CDR3, is DAGVTQSPTHLIKTRGQQVTLRCSPKSGHDTVSWYQQALGQGPQFIFQYYEEEERQRGNFPDRFSGHQFPNYSSELNVNALLLGDSALYLCASSPDRGRSTEAFFGQGTRLTVV.

Here the CDR3 reads CASQADSGNTIYF. As DNA, the CDR3 is TGTGCCAGTCAGGCCGACTCTGGAAACACCATATATTTT. This chain links TRBV7-8 with TRBJ1-3; D uncertain. The germline CDR1 and CDR2 sequences are SGHVS and FQNEAQ. Trimming removed 9 bases at V and 0 bases at J, with 9 bases between. The CDR3 loop spans 13 amino acids. The complete variable domain, with remaining parts taken from reference TRBV7-8 and TRBJ1-3, reads GAGVSQSPRYKVAKRGQDVALRCDPISGHVSLFWYQQALGQGPEFLTYFQNEAQLDKSGLPSDRFFAERPEGSVSTLKIQRTQQEDSAVYLCASQADSGNTIYFGEGSWLTVV.

The J gene is TRBJ2-3, the V gene TRBV5-8, with TRBD2 identical over 12 bases. The CDR3 sequence is 16 residues long. V lost 5 bases, J lost 4 bases, and 8 bases stayed unmatched. From germline, CDR1 is SGHTS and CDR2 YDEGEE. The CDR3 DNA follows: TGTGCCAGCAGTCGACGGACTAGCGGGGCCCCAGATACGCAGTATTTT. This sequence encodes CASSRRTSGAPDTQYF.

This clonotype was counted between two and nine times. This chain uses TRBV9 with TRBJ2-7, with 7 bases identical to TRBD2. The J segment lost 0 bases and the V segment lost 4 bases, leaving 7 bases of the junction unmatched. Looked up from germline, CDR1 is SGDLS and CDR2 is YYNGEE. The CDR3 has 15 amino acids. CDR3 region: CASSPSGTTSYEQYF. The CDR3, as DNA: TGTGCCAGCAGCCCAAGCGGGACGACCTCCTACGAGCAGTACTTC.

This clonotype was detected ten times or more. The V and J genes are TRBV3-1 and TRBJ1-1; D is unclear. The ends were cut back, 4 bases at V and 6 bases at J, with 15 bases in the middle. Germline V gene sequence: CDR1 LGHDT, CDR2 YNNKEL (reference sequence). This CDR3 is built from 14 residues. CDR3: CASSPRSTTPEAFF. CDR3 bases: TGTGCCAGCAGCCCCCGGAGCACCACCCCTGAAGCTTTCTTT.

This clonotype was counted many times. The chain employs TRBV28 and TRBJ2-3; TRBD2 is a possible D gene (5 bases). Germline lookup yields CDR1 MDHEN and CDR2 SYDVKM. The CDR3 has 16 amino acids. V was pared by 6 bases and J by 3 bases, with 19 bases between. The CDR3 DNA reads as TGTGCCAGCAGCTCCCCCCCCCCGGGGAAGACAGATACGCAGTATTTT. Amino acids: CASSSPPPGKTDTQYF.

V usage is TRBV29-1 and J usage is TRBJ2-2, with D unclear. Trimming took 4 bases from V and 8 from J, leaving 11 bases between them. The CDR3 totals 12 residues. CDR1 is SQVTM and CDR2 is ANQGSEA in the germline V gene. The CDR3, as DNA: TGCAGCGTTGTGAACAGCGCTGGGGAGCTGTTTTTT. This gives the protein CSVVNSAGELFF.

On this clonotype itself: The junction and the germline gene differ at one end; a read error may be behind it. This chain joins TRBV3-1 and TRBJ2-7; possible D gene TRBD2, 6 bases. From germline, CDR1 is LGHDT and CDR2 YNNKEL (reference sequence). The CDR3 runs to 14 residues. This CDR3 is CAGSQARGSSEQYF. CDR3 DNA sequence: TGTGCCGGCAGCCAAGCTCGGGGGTCCTCCGAGCAGTACTTC.

A few counts support this clonotype. The DNA of the CDR3 is TGTGCCAGCAGCTTGGGGGCAAGTGGAACCGGGGAGCTGTTTTTT. Its protein is CASSLGASGTGELFF. The chain links TRBV7-9 to TRBJ2-2; D might be TRBD1 (6 bases). The CDR3 covers 15 residues. Germline V gives CDR1 SEHNR, CDR2 FQNEAQ (reference sequence). V was trimmed by 3 bases and J by 5 bases, leaving 13 bases between them.

This clonotype was seen ten or more times. The chain uses TRBV29-1 and TRBJ2-5; 10 bases agree with TRBD1. The length of the CDR3 is 12 residues. V lost 3 bases and J lost 13; bases outside the gene matches: 8. CDR1 and CDR2 (germline): SQVTM, ANQGSEA. CDR3 DNA: TGCAGCGTTGAGGTCGGGGGACAGGGGATGTACTTC. Protein product: CSVEVGGQGMYF. The full variable domain, in which reference TRBV29-1 and TRBJ2-5 provide the parts outside the CDR3, is SAVISQKPSRDICQRGTSLTIQCQVDSQVTMMFWYRQQPGQSLTLIATANQGSEATYESGFVIDKFPISRPNLTFSTLTVSNMSPEDSSIYLCSVEVGGQGMYFGPGTRLLVL.

The chain employs TRBV20-1 and TRBJ2-1, with TRBD2 matching over 12 bases. CDR1 is DFQATT and CDR2 is SNEGSKA in the germline V gene (reference sequence). J lost 9 bases, V lost 5 bases, and 8 bases had no gene match. CDR3 length: 14 residues. CDR3 coding DNA: TGCAGTGCTGTGACTAGCGGGAGTGTTGGTGAGCAGTTCTTC. This codes for CSAVTSGSVGEQFF.

This clonotype was observed at least ten times. The J gene is TRBJ2-7, the V gene TRBV30; D may correspond to TRBD1 or TRBD2 (5 bases each). In germline, CDR1 is GTSNPN, CDR2 SVGIG (reference sequence). V lost 2 bases and J 6 bases, leaving 8 bases between the germline ends. The CDR3 is 11 residues long. CDR3 in DNA: TGTGCCTGGAGTCGGGGCACCGAGCAGTACTTC. This codes for CAWSRGTEQYF.

This sequence joins TRBV19 and TRBJ1-5; no definite D call. Trimming pared 0 bases from V and 5 bases from J, leaving 8 bases between. Germline CDR1 is LNHDA and CDR2 is SQIVND (reference sequence). CDR3 size: 14 residues. For the CDR3, the DNA is TGTGCCAGTAGTATAGATGGTCCCTATCAGCCCCAGCATTTT. Protein product: CASSIDGPYQPQHF.

The J gene is TRBJ2-2, the V gene TRBV15; 7 bases are a match to TRBD2. With 7 bases clipped from V and 5 bases from J, the junction kept 10 bases outside the gene matches. Looked up from germline, CDR1 is LNHNV and CDR2 is YYDKDF (reference sequence). CDR3 size: 15 residues. CDR3 region: CATTLGGSRTGELFF. The CDR3 region has the DNA TGTGCCACCACGTTGGGCGGGAGCAGAACCGGGGAGCTGTTTTTT.

This clonotype was observed at least ten times. This chain connects TRBV28 to TRBJ2-1, with TRBD2 as a possible D gene (6 bases). CDR3 length equals 15 residues. Germline V gives CDR1 MDHEN, CDR2 SYDVKM. V lost 4 bases, J lost 0 bases, and 10 bases lay in between. CDR3 residues: CASSSPRDSYNEQFF. Written as DNA, the CDR3 is TGTGCCAGCAGTTCCCCGCGGGACTCCTACAATGAGCAGTTCTTC.